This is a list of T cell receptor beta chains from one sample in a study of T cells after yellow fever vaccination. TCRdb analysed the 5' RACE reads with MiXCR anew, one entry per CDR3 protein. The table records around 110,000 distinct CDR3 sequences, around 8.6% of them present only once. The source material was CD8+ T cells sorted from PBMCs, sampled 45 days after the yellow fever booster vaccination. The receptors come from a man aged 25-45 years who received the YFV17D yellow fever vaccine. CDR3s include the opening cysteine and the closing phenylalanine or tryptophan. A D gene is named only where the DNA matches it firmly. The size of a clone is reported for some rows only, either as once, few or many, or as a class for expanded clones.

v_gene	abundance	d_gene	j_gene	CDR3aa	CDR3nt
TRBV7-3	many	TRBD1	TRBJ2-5	CASSLHGQGGQETQYF	TGTGCCAGCAGCCTCCATGGACAGGGGGGTCAAGAGACCCAGTACTTC
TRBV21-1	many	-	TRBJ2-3	CASSLVGATRSGYYTDTQYF	TGTGCCAGCAGCCTAGTGGGGGCTACAAGATCGGGATATTACACAGATACGCAGTATTTT
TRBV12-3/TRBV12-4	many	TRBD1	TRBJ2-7	CASSAQGFNEQYF	TGTGCCAGCAGTGCACAGGGGTTCAACGAGCAGTACTTC
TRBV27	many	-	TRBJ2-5	CASRPHGTDQETQYF	TGTGCCAGCAGGCCCCATGGGACGGACCAAGAGACCCAGTACTTC
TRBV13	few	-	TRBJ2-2	CASSYGPSGLNTGELFF	TGTGCCAGCAGCTATGGGCCCAGCGGGCTTAACACCGGGGAGCTGTTTTTT
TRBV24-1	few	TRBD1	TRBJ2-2	CATSDEGQGATGELFF	TGTGCCACCAGTGATGAGGGACAGGGGGCAACCGGGGAGCTGTTTTTT
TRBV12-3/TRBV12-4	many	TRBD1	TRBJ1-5	CASSFTDRGNQPQHF	TGTGCCAGCAGTTTTACGGACAGGGGGAATCAGCCCCAGCATTTT
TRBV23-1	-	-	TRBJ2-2	CASSQSTYRSMNTGELFF	TGCGCCAGCAGTCAATCAACGTATCGCTCTATGAACACCGGGGAGCTGTTTTTT
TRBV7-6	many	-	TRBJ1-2	CASSPLGHGYTF	TGTGCCAGCAGCCCCTTGGGGCATGGCTACACCTTC
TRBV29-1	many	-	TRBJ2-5	CSVELQGQFLQTQYF	TGCAGCGTTGAGCTTCAGGGGCAGTTTCTCCAGACCCAGTACTTC
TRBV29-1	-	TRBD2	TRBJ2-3	CSSWGGAAGGALTPDTQYF	TGCAGCTCCTGGGGCGGCGCAGCGGGAGGGGCCCTCACCCCAGATACGCAGTATTTT
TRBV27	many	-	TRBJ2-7	CASSKLMTVSSYEQYF	TGTGCCAGCAGTAAACTTATGACGGTGAGCTCCTACGAGCAGTACTTC
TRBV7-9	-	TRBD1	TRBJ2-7	CASLMTGSYEQYF	TGTGCCAGCCTCATGACAGGGTCCTACGAGCAGTACTTC
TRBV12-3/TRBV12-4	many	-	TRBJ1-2	CASSPSTGFGRGAF	-
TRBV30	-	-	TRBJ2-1	CAWSVSEIYNEQFF	TGTGCCTGGAGTGTTTCAGAAATCTACAATGAGCAGTTCTTC
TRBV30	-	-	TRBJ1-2	CAWSVEGWNGYTF	TGTGCCTGGAGTGTAGAGGGGTGGAATGGCTACACCTTC